One sample yielded the 32 T cell receptor beta chains listed below, sequenced in a study of cytomegalovirus exposure and HLA in healthy donors. PCR employed 60 Vbeta and 13 Jbeta primers. Profiling relied on immunoSEQ multiplex PCR, and the TCRdb table lists in-frame clones only, not all of them. The sample holds approximately 200,000 clones, 79% seen once. Sequencing was performed on PBMCs. The receptors were sampled from a woman aged 18-30 years in good health and CMV-seronegative.

The genes are TRBV7-3 and TRBJ2-2; TRBD1 aligns across 11 bases. Germline-derived CDR1 and CDR2 are SGHTA and FQGTGA. Trimming cost V 1 base and J 9 bases; bases outside gene matches: 7. This CDR3 has 16 amino acids. DNA for the CDR3: TGTGCCAGCAGCTTAATGGGACAGGGGGACCCACGGGAGCTGTTTTTT. Protein sequence: CASSLMGQGDPRELFF.

V usage is TRBV29-1 and J usage is TRBJ2-7, with a possible D match to TRBD2 (6 bases). This CDR3 is built from 14 residues. Trimming stripped 7 bases from V and 0 bases from J, with 16 bases between. Germline assignment: CDR1 SQVTM and CDR2 ANQGSEA. The CDR3 DNA is TGCAGCGCCGCGGCGGGGAAGAGCTCCTACGAGCAGTACTTC. Amino acid sequence: CSAAAGKSSYEQYF.

The chain is built from TRBV5-1 and TRBJ1-2; 7 nucleotides agree with TRBD1. The V gene's germline CDR1 is SGHRS and CDR2 YFSETQ. Trimming cost V 2 bases and J 0 bases; bases outside gene matches: 1. The CDR3 consists of 14 residues. In nucleotides, the CDR3 is TGCGCCAGCAGCTTTGGGACAGCTAACTATGGCTACACCTTC. Its translation is CASSFGTANYGYTF.

The rearrangement joins TRBV9 to TRBJ1-2; D remains unclear. V gave up 2 bases and J gave up 4 bases, with 12 bases separating them. The CDR3 loop spans 14 amino acids. Germline assignment: CDR1 SGDLS and CDR2 YYNGEE. In nucleotides, the CDR3 is TGTGCCAGCAGCGTCGGGGAGCTGGGCTATGGCTACACCTTC. Its translation: CASSVGELGYGYTF. Filled out from reference TRBV9 and TRBJ1-2, the complete variable domain reads DSGVTQTPKHLITATGQRVTLRCSPRSGDLSVYWYQQSLDQGLQFLIQYYNGEERAKGNILERFSAQQFPDLHSELNLSSLELGDSALYFCASSVGELGYGYTFGSGTRLTVV.

This clone was recorded a few times. V is TRBV9 and J is TRBJ2-1; 8 positions agree with TRBD1. Germline CDR1 SGDLS, CDR2 YYNGEE. The CDR3 has 15 residues. V shed 4 bases, J shed 2 bases, and the junction held 5 bases outside the gene matches. CDR3 in amino acids: CASSPPGGPYNEQFF. DNA of the CDR3: TGTGCCAGCAGCCCTCCAGGGGGCCCCTACAATGAGCAGTTCTTC.

A few counts support this clone. The chain carries TRBV14 and TRBJ2-5, with D perhaps matching TRBD2 (5 bases). Germline-derived CDR1 and CDR2 are SGHDN and FVKESK. V lost 5 bases and J lost 3, with 10 bases in between. The CDR3 is 13 residues long. Here the CDR3 DNA reads TGTGCCAGCAGCTCACGGACTGAAGAGACCCAGTACTTC. It codes for CASSSRTEETQYF.

This clone was recorded only once. The chain links TRBV15 to TRBJ2-7, with D perhaps TRBD1 (6 bases). The CDR3 extends over 17 amino acids. The germline gives CDR1 LNHNV, CDR2 YYDKDF (reference sequence). The ends were cut back, 0 bases at V and 3 bases at J, with 18 bases in the middle. For the CDR3, the DNA is TGTGCCACCAGCAGAGAACAATGGACAGCCGGAATCTACGAGCAGTACTTC. This translates into CATSREQWTAGIYEQYF.

The chain carries TRBV18 and TRBJ2-5, with D unresolved. The CDR3 extends over 16 amino acids. Germline V gene data show CDR1 as KGHSH and CDR2 as LQKENI. V was cut by 3 bases and J by 2 bases, with 16 bases left in between. CDR3: CASSPESAAVQETQYF. CDR3 sequence (DNA): TGTGCCAGCTCACCCGAGTCGGCGGCAGTTCAAGAGACCCAGTACTTC. Using reference TRBV18 and TRBJ2-5 for the parts outside the CDR3, the full variable domain is NAGVMQNPRHLVRRRGQEARLRCSPMKGHSHVYWYRQLPEEGLKFMVYLQKENIIDESGMPKERFSAEFPKEGPSILRIQQVVRGDSAAYFCASSPESAAVQETQYFGPGTRLLVL.

The V and J genes are TRBV28 and TRBJ2-1, with 9 bases matching TRBD2. CDR3 length: 17 amino acids. The junction had 10 bases not matched to a gene; V was cut back by 5 bases and J by 2 bases. CDR1 is MDHEN, CDR2 SYDVKM, per germline. Written as DNA, the CDR3 is TGTGCCAGCAGTCCGCCCCTTAGCGGGGGCACCTACAATGAGCAGTTCTTC. Amino acid sequence: CASSPPLSGGTYNEQFF.

The table lists this clone with a few counts. CDR3 amino acids: CASSQDEQGSSYEQYF. For the CDR3, the DNA is TGCGCCAGCAGCCAAGATGAACAGGGGAGCTCCTACGAGCAGTACTTC. This chain uses TRBV4-1 with TRBJ2-7; TRBD1 agrees at 7 bases. The CDR3 spans 16 residues. The junction had 5 bases not matched to a gene; V was cut back by 0 bases and J by 0 bases. CDR1 is MGHRA and CDR2 is YSYEKL in the germline V gene.

The chain couples TRBV6-6 to TRBJ1-6, with D possibly matching TRBD1 (6 bases). CDR1 is MNHNY and CDR2 is SVGAGI in the germline V gene (reference sequence). Trimming removed 11 bases at V and 9 bases at J, with 17 bases between. The CDR3 covers 13 residues. For the CDR3, the DNA is TGTGCCGGCGGGGGGGGGCAAAGTTCACCCCTCCACTTT. Residues: CAGGGGQSSPLHF.

This clone appeared a single time. The chain uses TRBV7-8 and TRBJ1-6; 8 bases fit TRBD1. V shed 2 bases and J 9 bases; nucleotides not matched to a gene: 6. The germline CDR1 and CDR2 sequences are SGHVS and FQNEAQ. This CDR3 has 15 amino acids. The CDR3 DNA follows: TGTGCCAGCAGCTTATTAACAGGGGGAAGTTCACCCCTCCACTTT. It specifies CASSLLTGGSSPLHF.

This chain uses TRBV5-1 with TRBJ1-6; 10 positions agree with TRBD1. The CDR3 is 17 residues long. Trimming took 1 base from V and 6 from J; bases not matched to a gene: 7. Germline values: CDR1 SGHRS, CDR2 YFSETQ. CDR3 region: CASSLLGQGMGNSPLHF. The CDR3 DNA reads as TGCGCCAGCAGCTTGCTGGGACAGGGGATGGGTAATTCACCCCTCCACTTT.

J is TRBJ2-4 and V is TRBV15, with D tentatively TRBD1 (5 bases). From germline, CDR1 is LNHNV and CDR2 YYDKDF (reference sequence). Trimming stripped 5 bases from V and 0 bases from J, with 11 bases between. CDR3 length equals 15 residues. The CDR3 DNA reads TGTGCCACCAGCGAGAAGGGGCTAGCCAAAAACATTCAGTACTTC. Its protein product is CATSEKGLAKNIQYF.

The genes are TRBV5-6 and TRBJ1-1; D may be TRBD1 (5 bases). There are 16 residues in the CDR3. V lost 0 bases to trimming and J lost 0 bases, with 12 bases between them. The V gene's germline CDR1 is SGHDT and CDR2 YYEEEE. The CDR3 region is CASSLGGDRMNTEAFF. The DNA of the CDR3 is TGTGCCAGCAGCTTGGGGGGGGATCGGATGAACACTGAAGCTTTCTTT.

The chain has TRBV6-1 and TRBJ1-1; TRBD1 matches 8 bases. V was pared by 6 bases and J by 4 bases, with 4 bases of the junction left unmatched. The V gene's germline CDR1 is MNHNS and CDR2 SASEGT. The CDR3 extends over 13 amino acids. The CDR3 DNA is TGTGCCAGCAGACAGGGGGGGGCCACTGAAGCTTTCTTT. Encoded protein: CASRQGGATEAFF.

V is TRBV27 and J is TRBJ1-5; perhaps TRBD1 as D (5 bases). Germline V gene sequence: CDR1 MNHEY, CDR2 SMNVEV (reference sequence). V shed 6 bases and J shed 6 bases, with 24 bases lying between them. The CDR3 has 17 amino acids. The CDR3 spells CASSRVSPGGGTQPQHF. CDR3 nucleotide sequence: TGTGCCAGCAGCCGAGTTTCGCCCGGGGGAGGTACTCAGCCCCAGCATTTT.

This rearrangement joins TRBV5-5 to TRBJ1-1, with D hard to call. This CDR3 region has 15 residues. The V gene's germline CDR1 is SGHKS and CDR2 YYEKEE (reference sequence). Trimming pared 4 bases from V and 3 bases from J, leaving 16 bases between. In nucleotides, the CDR3 is TGTGCCAGCAGCCCTCGGGGTGGGTGGGACACTGAAGCTTTCTTT. The encoded protein is CASSPRGGWDTEAFF. The whole variable domain, remainder taken from reference TRBV5-5 and TRBJ1-1, is DAGVTQSPTHLIKTRGQQVTLRCSPISGHKSVSWYQQVLGQGPQFIFQYYEKEERGRGNFPDRFSARQFPNYSSELNVNALLLGDSALYLCASSPRGGWDTEAFFGQGTRLTVV.

The V call is TRBV19, the J call TRBJ1-4, with D hard to call. The CDR3 sequence is 11 residues long. The germline V gene encodes CDR1 LNHDA and CDR2 SQIVND (reference sequence). The V end was cut by 4 bases, the J end by 8 bases, with 5 bases between. The chain's CDR3 is CASSTSEKLFF. CDR3 DNA sequence: TGTGCCAGTAGTACGAGCGAAAAACTGTTTTTT.

This sequence joins TRBV29-1 and TRBJ1-1, with D possibly matching TRBD1 (5 bases). In germline, CDR1 is SQVTM, CDR2 ANQGSEA. Trimming took off 5 bases at V and 7 bases at J, with 14 bases between the two ends. The CDR3 is 12 amino acids. Here the CDR3 DNA reads TGCAGCGTTAAGGTGACAGATGGTGAAGCTTTCTTT. It encodes CSVKVTDGEAFF.

The rearrangement uses TRBV15 and TRBJ1-5; weak D call: TRBD1 (5 bases). The CDR3 is made up of 15 amino acids. Trimming took off 1 base at V and 7 bases at J, with 14 bases between the two ends. Per germline, CDR1 LNHNV and CDR2 YYDKDF (reference sequence). This chain's CDR3 is CATSRGGWGRQPQHF. CDR3 nucleotide sequence: TGTGCCACCAGCAGAGGTGGGTGGGGCCGACAGCCCCAGCATTTT.

The chain carries TRBV19 and TRBJ1-2; 10 bases match TRBD1. Germline V gives CDR1 LNHDA, CDR2 SQIVND (reference sequence). The length of the CDR3 is 14 residues. The junction had 6 bases not matched to a gene; V was cut back by 4 bases and J by 7 bases. CDR3 sequence: CASSTRDRGGGYTF. The CDR3 DNA reads TGTGCCAGTAGTACCCGGGACAGGGGAGGTGGCTACACCTTC.

This clone was counted a few times. This chain uses TRBV4-3 with TRBJ2-1; tentative D call: TRBD2 (5 bases). V lost 4 bases, J lost 6 bases, and 19 bases lay in between. There are 16 residues in the CDR3. Looked up from germline, CDR1 is LGHNA and CDR2 is YSLEER. CDR3 amino acids: CASSPLGIGLTNEQFF. The CDR3 DNA reads as TGCGCCAGCAGCCCACTCGGGATAGGTTTAACCAATGAGCAGTTCTTC.

This clone was seen a handful of times. One end of the junction fails to match germline, which may point to a read error. The V call is TRBV5-1, the J call TRBJ1-4; TRBD1 agrees at 11 bases. The CDR3 covers 14 residues. Per the germline V gene, CDR1 is SGHRS and CDR2 is YFSETQ. The CDR3 DNA reads as TGCGCCAGCAGCTGGGGGACAGGGGGTAACGAGTTGACATTT. This encodes CASSWGTGGNELTF. Looking up the rest from reference TRBV5-1 and TRBJ1-4 gives the full variable domain: KAGVTQTPRYLIKTRGQQVTLSCSPISGHRSVSWYQQTPGQGLQFLFEYFSETQRNKGNFPGRFSGRQFSNSRSEMNVSTLELGDSALYLCASSWGTGGNELTFGSGTQLSVL.

This clone was observed a handful of times. This chain joins TRBV6-1 and TRBJ1-5; no reliable D call. The CDR3 is 16 residues long. With 1 base removed from V and 4 bases from J, the gap between germline ends came to 14 bases. CDR1 MNHNS and CDR2 SASEGT come from the germline V gene. CDR3 sequence: CASSEGAGGRNQPQHF. The CDR3 nucleotides read TGTGCCAGCAGTGAAGGGGCAGGAGGAAGGAATCAGCCCCAGCATTTT.

This chain joins TRBV15 and TRBJ2-7, with 10 bases that match TRBD2. Germline V gives CDR1 LNHNV, CDR2 YYDKDF (reference sequence). Losses at the gene ends were 5 bases for V and 3 bases for J; bases not matched to a gene: 7. The CDR3 contains 15 residues. The CDR3 spells CATSVALAGVYEQYF. CDR3 coding DNA: TGTGCCACCAGCGTCGCGCTAGCGGGGGTCTACGAGCAGTACTTC.

This clone was seen a few times. The chain has TRBV15 and TRBJ2-2, with TRBD1 identical over 8 bases. Germline V gene sequence: CDR1 LNHNV, CDR2 YYDKDF (reference sequence). There are 18 residues in the CDR3. The ends lost 3 bases at V and 3 bases at J; junction bases unmatched: 12. CDR3 protein: CATSSETSGQAHTGELFF. Written as DNA, the CDR3 is TGTGCCACCAGCAGTGAAACCTCGGGACAGGCTCACACCGGGGAGCTGTTTTTT.

The chain employs TRBV28 and TRBJ2-7; 10 nucleotides line up with TRBD1. V was clipped by 2 bases and J by 4 bases; unmatched bases: 5. The germline gives CDR1 MDHEN, CDR2 SYDVKM. CDR3 length: 15 amino acids. The chain's CDR3 is CASSLGGDRGYEQYF. The CDR3 DNA reads as TGTGCCAGCAGTTTAGGGGGGGACAGGGGTTACGAGCAGTACTTC. The whole variable domain, filled in from reference TRBV28 and TRBJ2-7, reads DVKVTQSSRYLVKRTGEKVFLECVQDMDHENMFWYRQDPGLGLRLIYFSYDVKMKEKGDIPEGYSVSREKKERFSLILESASTNQTSMYLCASSLGGDRGYEQYFGPGTRLTVT.

The chain links TRBV25-1 to TRBJ2-1; 8 positions match TRBD1. The CDR3 consists of 16 residues. Germline CDR1 and CDR2: MGHDK and SYGVNS. V lost 3 bases and J lost 2; bases outside the gene matches: 6. Here the CDR3 reads CASSDPPGGPYNEQFF. As DNA, the CDR3 is TGTGCCAGCAGTGACCCCCCAGGGGGCCCCTACAATGAGCAGTTCTTC. The full variable domain, in which reference TRBV25-1 and TRBJ2-1 provide the parts outside the CDR3, is EADIYQTPRYLVIGTGKKITLECSQTMGHDKMYWYQQDPGMELHLIHYSYGVNSTEKGDLSSESTVSRIRTEHFPLTLESARPSHTSQYLCASSDPPGGPYNEQFFGPGTRLTVL.

The chain carries TRBV30 and TRBJ2-2, with TRBD2 matching over 9 bases. The CDR3 sequence is 15 residues long. The germline V gene encodes CDR1 GTSNPN and CDR2 SVGIG (reference sequence). J lost 6 bases, V lost 6 bases, and 11 bases had no gene match. CDR3 in amino acids: CACDISGSNPGELFF. The CDR3, as DNA: TGTGCCTGCGACATTAGCGGGAGTAATCCCGGGGAGCTGTTTTTT.

The chain uses TRBV25-1 and TRBJ1-2; 7 nucleotides line up with TRBD1. Germline trimming cut 0 bases from V and 6 bases from J; bases unmatched to any gene: 4. This CDR3 spans 14 amino acids. Germline V gene data show CDR1 as MGHDK and CDR2 as SYGVNS. Here the CDR3 reads CASSEYWTGDGYTF. Written as DNA, the CDR3 is TGTGCCAGCAGTGAATATTGGACAGGAGATGGCTACACCTTC.

The chain recombines TRBV10-2 with TRBJ1-1, with TRBD1 matching 7 bases. V lost 11 bases and J lost 2; bases outside the gene matches: 5. The CDR3 length is 12 residues. The germline gives CDR1 WSHSY, CDR2 SAAADI. The CDR3 coding sequence is TGCGCCGGCGGGACAGCCAACACTGAAGCTTTCTTT. Translation gives CAGGTANTEAFF.